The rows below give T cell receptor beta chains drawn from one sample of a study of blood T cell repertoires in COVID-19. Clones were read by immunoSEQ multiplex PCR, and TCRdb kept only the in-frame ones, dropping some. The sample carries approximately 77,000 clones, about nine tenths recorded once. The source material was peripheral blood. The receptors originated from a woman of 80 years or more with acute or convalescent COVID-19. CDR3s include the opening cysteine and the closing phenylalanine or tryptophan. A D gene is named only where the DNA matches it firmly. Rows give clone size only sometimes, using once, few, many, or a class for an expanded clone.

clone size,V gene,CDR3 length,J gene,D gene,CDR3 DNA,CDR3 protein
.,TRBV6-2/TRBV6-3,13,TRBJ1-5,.,TGTGCCAGCAGTTTCAATAGCAATCAGCCCCAGCATTTT,CASSFNSNQPQHF
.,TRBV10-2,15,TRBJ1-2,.,TGCGCCAGCAGTGAGTCGACAGGAGGTCCCTATGGCTACACCTTC,CASSESTGGPYGYTF
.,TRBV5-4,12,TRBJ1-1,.,TGTGCCAGCAGCTTGGAGACAGTTGAAGCTTTCTTT,CASSLETVEAFF
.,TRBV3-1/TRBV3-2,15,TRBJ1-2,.,TGTGCCAGCAGCCAATCGACAGGAGTGAACTATGGCTACACCTTC,CASSQSTGVNYGYTF
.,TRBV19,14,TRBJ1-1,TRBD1,TGTGCCAGTAGTCAATGGACAGGTACGGCTGAAGCTTTCTTT,CASSQWTGTAEAFF
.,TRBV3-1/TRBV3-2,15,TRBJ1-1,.,TGTGCCAGCAGCCAAGGCCCCCAGGGAGGCACTGAAGCTTTCTTT,CASSQGPQGGTEAFF
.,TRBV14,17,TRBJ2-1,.,TGTGCCAGCAGCCAAGACCACCTGACCGTTGGGCGGGAATTGGCCCTCTTC,CASSQDHLTVGRELALF
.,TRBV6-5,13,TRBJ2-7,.,TGTGCCAGCACTCAGGGGGGAGTCTACGAGCAGTACTTC,CASTQGGVYEQYF
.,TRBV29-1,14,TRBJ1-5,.,TGCAGCGTCAAAGACAGTAATAGCAATCAGCCCCAGCATTTT,CSVKDSNSNQPQHF
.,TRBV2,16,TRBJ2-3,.,TGTGCCAGCCGTGACCTCGGCCAGGGACTCACAGATACGCAGTATTTT,CASRDLGQGLTDTQYF
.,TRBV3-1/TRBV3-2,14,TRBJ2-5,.,TGTGCCAGCAGCCAAGACTGGGGGGTGGAGACCCAGTACTTC,CASSQDWGVETQYF
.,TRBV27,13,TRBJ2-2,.,TGTGCCAGCAGTTTGCGTCCGACCGGGGAGCTGTTTTTT,CASSLRPTGELFF
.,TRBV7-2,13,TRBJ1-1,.,TGTGCCAGCAGCTTACGGTACAGGACTGAAGCTTTCTTT,CASSLRYRTEAFF
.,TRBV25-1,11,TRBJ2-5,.,TGTGCCAGCAGTGAAGGAGGGACCCAGTACTTC,CASSEGGTQYF
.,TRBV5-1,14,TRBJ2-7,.,TGCGCCAGCAGCCCGACGACATGGCGCGAGGAGCAGTACTTC,CASSPTTWREEQYF
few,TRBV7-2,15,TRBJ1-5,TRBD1,TGTGCCAGCAGCCTTAGACAGGGGGCGGCTCAGCCCCAGCATTTT,CASSLRQGAAQPQHF
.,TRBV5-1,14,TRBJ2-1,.,TGCGCCAGCAGCCAAACTCATTCGTACAATGAGCAGTTCTTC,CASSQTHSYNEQFF
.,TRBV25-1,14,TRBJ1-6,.,TGTGCCAGCAGTGAACCACTCTATAATTCACCCCTCCACTTT,CASSEPLYNSPLHF
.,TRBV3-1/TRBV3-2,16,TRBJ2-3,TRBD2,TGTGCCAGCAGCCAACGGACTAGCGGGGCCACAGATACGCAGTATTTT,CASSQRTSGATDTQYF
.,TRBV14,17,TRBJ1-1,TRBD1,TGTGCCAGCAGCCCTGGGACAGGGAAGTTTCGACTTACTGAAGCTTTCTTT,CASSPGTGKFRLTEAFF